This TCR beta chain was obtained from a study of blood T cell repertoires in COVID-19. The wider study: Whether acute or convalescent, the COVID-19 samples came from the United States, Italy and Spain. T cells, B-cell-depleted T cells, or PBMCs provided the cDNA or gDNA that served as material.

Original processing notes: Nucleated cell number was recorded as an estimate derived from reference gene primer amplification. Clones were read by immunoSEQ multiplex PCR, and TCRdb kept only the in-frame ones, dropping some. V, J and clone size were drawn from that table, and D and trimming were deduced from the DNA. Of tens of thousands of clones detected, approximately 85% appear once; the ten largest clones hold roughly two fifths. Trimming shortened V by 11 bases and J by 4 bases, and 12 bases separated the two germline ends. The CDR3 runs to 12 residues. CDR1 is MDHEN, CDR2 SYDVKM, per germline.

This chain uses TRBV28 with TRBJ1-5, with D tentatively TRBD1 (5 bases). This clonotype originated in a man in his 60s with active or convalescent COVID-19. Sample: peripheral blood. The CDR3 region is CAGSEGNQPQHF. CDR3 in DNA: TGTGCCGGTTCGGAGGGGAATCAGCCCCAGCATTTT. The variable domain in full, with the rest retrieved from reference TRBV28 and TRBJ1-5, is DVKVTQSSRYLVKRTGEKVFLECVQDMDHENMFWYRQDPGLGLRLIYFSYDVKMKEKGDIPEGYSVSREKKERFSLILESASTNQTSMYLCAGSEGNQPQHFGDGTRLSIL.